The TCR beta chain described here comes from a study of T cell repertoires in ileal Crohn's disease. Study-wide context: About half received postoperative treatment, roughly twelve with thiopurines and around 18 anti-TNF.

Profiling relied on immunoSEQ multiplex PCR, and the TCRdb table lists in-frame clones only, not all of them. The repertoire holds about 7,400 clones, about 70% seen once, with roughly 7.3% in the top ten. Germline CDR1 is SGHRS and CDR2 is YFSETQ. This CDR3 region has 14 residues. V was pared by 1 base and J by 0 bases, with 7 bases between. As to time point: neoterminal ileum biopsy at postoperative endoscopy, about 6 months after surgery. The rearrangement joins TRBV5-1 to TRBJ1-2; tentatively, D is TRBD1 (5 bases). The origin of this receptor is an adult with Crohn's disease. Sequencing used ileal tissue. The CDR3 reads CASSLSDTNYGYTF. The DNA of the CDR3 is TGCGCCAGCAGCTTGTCGGACACTAACTATGGCTACACCTTC.